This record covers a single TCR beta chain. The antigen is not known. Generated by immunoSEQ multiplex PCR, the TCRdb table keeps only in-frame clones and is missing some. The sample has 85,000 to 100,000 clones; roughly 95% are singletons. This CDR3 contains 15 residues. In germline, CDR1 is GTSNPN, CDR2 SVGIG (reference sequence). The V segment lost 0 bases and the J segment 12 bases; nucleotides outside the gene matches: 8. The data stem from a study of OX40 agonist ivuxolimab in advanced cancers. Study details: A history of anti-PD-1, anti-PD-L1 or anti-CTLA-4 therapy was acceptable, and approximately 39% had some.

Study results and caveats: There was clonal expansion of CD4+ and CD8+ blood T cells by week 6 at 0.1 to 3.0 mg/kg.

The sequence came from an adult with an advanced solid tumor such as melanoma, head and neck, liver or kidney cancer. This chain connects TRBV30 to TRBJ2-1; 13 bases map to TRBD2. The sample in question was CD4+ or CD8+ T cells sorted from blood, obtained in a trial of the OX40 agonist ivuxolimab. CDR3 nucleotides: TGTGCCTGGAGTGTAGGGACTAGCGGGACGACCGGGCAGTTCTTC. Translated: CAWSVGTSGTTGQFF.